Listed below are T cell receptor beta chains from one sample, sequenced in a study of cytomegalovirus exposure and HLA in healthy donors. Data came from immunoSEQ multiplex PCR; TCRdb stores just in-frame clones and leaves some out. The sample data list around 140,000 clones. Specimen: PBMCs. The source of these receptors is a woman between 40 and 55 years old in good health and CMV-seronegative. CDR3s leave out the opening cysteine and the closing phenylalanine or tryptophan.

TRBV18	ASSSRQTAYEQY
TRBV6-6	ASSYSGVSTGELF
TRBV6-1	ASSVSGFEAF
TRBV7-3	ASKSGTGGPGANVLT
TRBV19	ASSIGDRVSNEQF
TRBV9	ASSVGQGRPTNEKLF
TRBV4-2	ASSQVGLNYNEQF
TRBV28	ASIAGGGTEAF
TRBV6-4	ASSDEAGGGNEQF
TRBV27	ASSSPGTRNTEAF
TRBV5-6	ASSLGTGGYQPQH
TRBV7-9	ASSLAGQGGSPLH
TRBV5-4	ASSPGPAAGNTIY
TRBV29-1	SVQRQGAVHPYGYT
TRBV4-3	ASSTRESRFSPLH
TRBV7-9	ASSPPGTVNTEAF
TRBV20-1	SAPLGGTQY